The 11 T cell receptor beta chains below come from one sample, sequenced in a study of T cell changes during pregnancy in multiple sclerosis (dated by TCRdb to the late 2010s). To prepare the library, the immunoSEQ multiplex PCR assay was applied. What TCRdb holds here is the immuneACCESS table cut down to in-frame rearrangements. Part of the clones is not present; checked against another copy, under half of the missing clones reflect an unresolved V gene, and the others are unexplained. The table for this sample lists some 23,000 clones; approximately 86% of them were counted only once. The ten largest make up approximately 1.1% of the sample. Material: CD4+ T cells from peripheral blood mononuclear cells, obtained in the first trimester of pregnancy. These receptors all stem from a female donor in good health, enrolled as a control in a pregnancy study.

This chain uses TRBV6-4 with TRBJ2-3; 9 bases map to TRBD2. CDR1 MRHNA and CDR2 SNTAGT come from the germline V gene. CDR3 length: 14 residues. Germline trimming cut 4 bases from V and 1 base from J; bases unmatched to any gene: 0. The CDR3 sequence: CASSVAGGTDTQYF. CDR3 in DNA: TGTGCCAGCAGTGTAGCGGGGGGCACAGATACGCAGTATTTT.

The chain carries TRBV5-6 and TRBJ2-7, with 7 bases lining up with TRBD2. CDR1 and CDR2 (germline): SGHDT, YYEEEE. Trimming cost V 2 bases and J 2 bases; bases outside gene matches: 1. This CDR3 is built from 13 residues. The CDR3 bases are TGTGCCAGCAGCTTTCGGGGGGCCTACGAGCAGTACTTC. This gives the protein CASSFRGAYEQYF.

The chain links TRBV19 to TRBJ1-3; D is perhaps TRBD1 (6 bases). The V end lost 2 bases, the J end lost 3 bases, and 14 bases lay between the germline ends. CDR1 and CDR2 from the germline V gene are LNHDA and SQIVND (reference sequence). The CDR3 totals 16 residues. The CDR3 reads CASSISAGEHGNTIYF. For the CDR3, the DNA is TGTGCCAGTAGTATATCGGCAGGGGAACATGGAAACACCATATATTTT. The full variable domain, rest sourced from reference TRBV19 and TRBJ1-3, is DGGITQSPKYLFRKEGQNVTLSCEQNLNHDAMYWYRQDPGQGLRLIYYSQIVNDFQKGDIAEGYSVSREKKESFPLTVTSAQKNPTAFYLCASSISAGEHGNTIYFGEGSWLTVV.

The chain employs TRBV11-3 and TRBJ2-2; 7 bases match TRBD2. Trimming removed 8 bases from V and 5 bases from J; junction bases left unmatched: 8. Germline V gene lookup returns CDR1 SGHNT and CDR2 YENEEA. The CDR3 has 14 amino acids. CDR3 residues: CASSGGSQTGELFF. The CDR3, as DNA: TGTGCCAGCTCGGGCGGGAGTCAAACCGGGGAGCTGTTTTTT.

This clone was seen a handful of times. The chain links TRBV19 to TRBJ1-2; D gene unclear. The V gene lost 0 bases and the J gene lost 8 bases, with 22 bases spanning the gap. Germline CDR1 reads LNHDA; CDR2 reads SQIVND (reference sequence). This CDR3 contains 17 residues. The DNA of the CDR3 is TGTGCCAGTAGTATAGATCCCCGCGGTCTGATAGGCGGGGGCTACACCTTC. This gives the protein CASSIDPRGLIGGGYTF.

The rearrangement links TRBV7-6 to TRBJ1-4, with D possibly matching TRBD1 (5 bases). The length of the CDR3 is 15 residues. V lost 6 bases, J lost 5 bases, and 16 bases lay in between. Germline values: CDR1 SGHVS, CDR2 FNYEAQ. CDR3 loop: CASRHGRGPNEKLFF. DNA for the CDR3: TGTGCCAGCAGGCACGGGCGGGGACCAAATGAAAAACTGTTTTTT.

This clone ranks as medium-sized. The genes are TRBV28 and TRBJ2-1; 7 bases align to TRBD2. Trimming cost V 7 bases and J 3 bases; bases outside gene matches: 6. Germline V CDR1 and CDR2: MDHEN, SYDVKM. This CDR3 region has 14 residues. CDR3 nucleotides: TGTGCCAGCAAGGGCGGGAGAATCTACAATGAGCAGTTCTTC. Its protein product is CASKGGRIYNEQFF.

This clone was observed a single time. The chain employs TRBV9 and TRBJ2-7; 10 bases fit TRBD2. The CDR3 is 18 residues long. Germline CDR1 is SGDLS and CDR2 is YYNGEE. The V gene end was trimmed by 7 bases and the J gene end by 2 bases; junction bases not matched to a gene: 18. CDR3 protein: CASRQETQRGGHTYEQYF. The CDR3, as DNA: TGTGCCAGCCGTCAAGAGACGCAGCGGGGGGGCCACACCTACGAGCAGTACTTC.

This chain joins TRBV27 and TRBJ2-7; D may be TRBD2 (6 bases). The V end was cut by 6 bases, the J end by 2 bases, with 20 bases between. The CDR3 extends over 16 amino acids. Germline CDR1 and CDR2: MNHEY and SMNVEV (reference sequence). This CDR3 reads CASSPAAGFKTYEQYF. The CDR3 DNA follows: TGTGCCAGCAGCCCTGCCGCGGGGTTTAAGACCTACGAGCAGTACTTC.

This chain uses TRBV28 with TRBJ2-3; the match to TRBD2 covers 8 bases. CDR3 length: 15 amino acids. CDR1 MDHEN and CDR2 SYDVKM come from the germline V gene. V trimming: 3 bases; J trimming: 4 bases; junction bases outside the gene matches: 6. Here the CDR3 reads CASSFSGGVSDTQYF. The CDR3 DNA reads TGTGCCAGCAGTTTCTCCGGGGGGGTATCAGATACGCAGTATTTT.

This sequence joins TRBV9 and TRBJ1-4, with 8 bases fitting TRBD1. V lost 4 bases and J lost 8; bases outside the gene matches: 13. This CDR3 region has 16 residues. The germline V gene encodes CDR1 SGDLS and CDR2 YYNGEE. CDR3 DNA: TGTGCCAGCAGCCCACATATGGACAGGGCGGGGGAAAAACTGTTTTTT. Protein product: CASSPHMDRAGEKLFF.